These 14 T cell receptor beta chains were sequenced from one sample in a study of neoadjuvant anti-PD-1 for oral cavity cancer. Sequenced by immunoSEQ multiplex PCR; TCRdb stores in-frame clones only, minus some. In the table there are approximately 16,000 clones, about two thirds of which are singletons. Sequenced material: PBMCs, taken before nivolumab (anti-PD-1) treatment. Every receptor here comes from a person between 35 and 79 years old with oral cavity squamous cell carcinoma.

V usage is TRBV7-3 and J usage is TRBJ2-7, with TRBD1 matching 7 bases. CDR1 is SGHTA, CDR2 FQGTGA, per germline. The CDR3 consists of 17 residues. The V and J ends lost 5 bases and 3 bases, in that order; junction bases with no gene match: 16. As DNA, the CDR3 is TGTGCCAGCAGCCGCTTAGAGCGACAGGGCCACCACTACGAGCAGTACTTC. This codes for CASSRLERQGHHYEQYF.

V and J are TRBV5-4 and TRBJ2-2; D not certain. The CDR3 loop spans 15 amino acids. Per the germline V gene, CDR1 is SGHNT and CDR2 is YYREEE (reference sequence). The V end was cut by 0 bases, the J end by 1 base, with 7 bases between. CDR3 in DNA: TGTGCCAGCAGCTTGGACTACCGGAACACCGGGGAGCTGTTTTTT. It translates to CASSLDYRNTGELFF.

The V call is TRBV7-2, the J call TRBJ2-7; TRBD1 agrees at 9 bases. The CDR3 spans 16 residues. Germline V gene data show CDR1 as SGHTA and CDR2 as FQGNSA. V shed 4 bases, J shed 2 bases, and the junction held 9 bases outside the gene matches. CDR3 residues: CASSSHPGTGPYEQYF. The CDR3 bases are TGTGCCAGCAGCTCTCACCCGGGGACAGGGCCCTACGAGCAGTACTTC.

V and J are TRBV5-1 and TRBJ1-2; 7 bases match TRBD1. The CDR3 sequence is 16 residues long. Germline V gene data show CDR1 as SGHRS and CDR2 as YFSETQ. The V and J ends lost 5 bases and 2 bases, in that order; junction bases with no gene match: 12. The CDR3 is CASSRGSGTANYGYTF. In DNA form, the CDR3 reads TGCGCCAGCAGTCGGGGCTCCGGGACAGCGAACTATGGCTACACCTTC.

This chain joins TRBV7-8 and TRBJ1-5; no firm D call. The V gene lost 5 bases and the J gene lost 1 base, with 9 bases spanning the gap. CDR3 size: 14 residues. CDR1 and CDR2 (germline): SGHVS, FQNEAQ. This chain's CDR3 is CASSGRASNQPQHF. The DNA for the CDR3 is TGTGCCAGCAGCGGTCGGGCAAGCAATCAGCCCCAGCATTTT.

The rearrangement uses TRBV19 and TRBJ2-1; 8 bases map to TRBD2. CDR3 length: 16 amino acids. Germline CDR1 LNHDA, CDR2 SQIVND (reference sequence). J was trimmed by 8 bases and V by 5 bases; bases with no gene match: 14. CDR3 amino acids: CASSRKTSAILDEQFF. The CDR3 nucleotides are TGTGCCAGTAGTCGTAAGACTAGCGCCATTCTCGATGAGCAGTTCTTC.

V usage is TRBV11-1 and J usage is TRBJ1-1; D unclear. This CDR3 comprises 13 residues. Per germline, CDR1 SGHAT and CDR2 FQDESV (reference sequence). Trimming removed 5 bases from V and 4 bases from J, with 11 bases in between. The CDR3 loop reads CASSIDGLTEAFF. CDR3 in DNA: TGTGCCAGCAGCATTGACGGCCTCACTGAAGCTTTCTTT.

This clone was seen a few times. The chain employs TRBV5-1 and TRBJ2-3; D is possibly TRBD1 (6 bases). CDR1 is SGHRS and CDR2 is YFSETQ in the germline V gene. CDR3 length: 15 amino acids. The V end lost 4 bases, the J end lost 0 bases, and 12 bases lay between the germline ends. CDR3 DNA sequence: TGCGCCAGCAGCATTACAGGGTTCAGCACAGATACGCAGTATTTT. It codes for CASSITGFSTDTQYF.

This chain connects TRBV6-6 to TRBJ2-1; D remains unclear. Germline V lookup: CDR1 MNHNY, CDR2 SVGAGI (reference sequence). The CDR3 is 12 residues long. The ends were cut back, 2 bases at V and 10 bases at J, with 9 bases in the middle. CDR3 residues: CASSYRDTEQFF. The CDR3 DNA is TGTGCCAGCAGTTACCGTGACACGGAGCAGTTCTTC.

V is TRBV30 and J is TRBJ1-4, with 8 positions matching TRBD1. CDR1 is GTSNPN and CDR2 is SVGIG in the germline V gene (reference sequence). This CDR3 spans 16 amino acids. V lost 0 bases and J lost 8; bases outside the gene matches: 11. CDR3 nucleotide sequence: TGTGCCTGGAGTGTACTGGGTAGGGACAGGAGGGAAAAACTGTTTTTT. Protein: CAWSVLGRDRREKLFF.

The V call is TRBV6-5, the J call TRBJ2-5; TRBD2 is a possible D gene (5 bases). Germline V CDR1 and CDR2: MNHEY, SVGAGI. The germline V and J ends were trimmed by 0 bases and 5 bases, with 10 bases remaining between them. The CDR3 is 14 amino acids. In DNA, the CDR3 is TGTGCCAGCAGTTACTCGCAGCCGGGGGAGACCCAGTACTTC. This gives the protein CASSYSQPGETQYF.

In its sample, this clone was seen a few times. The chain recombines TRBV30 with TRBJ1-1, with unresolved D. The CDR3 has 11 amino acids. The V gene lost 7 bases and the J gene lost 1 base, with 7 bases spanning the gap. The germline V gene encodes CDR1 GTSNPN and CDR2 SVGIG (reference sequence). The CDR3 loop is CASPGNTEAFF. DNA for the CDR3: TGTGCCTCCCCGGGGAACACTGAAGCTTTCTTT.

This clone has more than one count but fewer than ten. J is TRBJ2-7 and V is TRBV19; no reliable D call. This CDR3 contains 15 residues. Germline V lookup: CDR1 LNHDA, CDR2 SQIVND (reference sequence). Trimming cost V 4 bases and J 0 bases, with 13 bases left between them. The CDR3 coding sequence is TGTGCCAGTAGTACCACCCGCGGTGTCTCCTACGAGCAGTACTTC. This codes for CASSTTRGVSYEQYF.

The chain carries TRBV7-9 and TRBJ2-2; D gene uncertain. Looked up from germline, CDR1 is SEHNR and CDR2 is FQNEAQ (reference sequence). The CDR3 is 11 residues long. The germline V and J ends were trimmed by 5 bases and 7 bases, with 5 bases remaining between them. CDR3 nucleotide sequence: TGTGCCAGCAGCGGTATCGGGGAGCTGTTTTTT. It codes for CASSGIGELFF.